The 29 T cell receptor beta chains given below trace back to one sample, sequenced in a study of shared clonotypes between healthy human individuals. Measured with immunoSEQ multiplex PCR; TCRdb has only the in-frame clones, and not every one. The sample has about 960,000 clones, around 80% seen once. The sequencing sample was made of memory CD4+ T cells sorted from blood. Subset defined: CD45RA-negative fraction. The receptors originated from a young man in good health.

This clone was counted a few times. The chain recombines TRBV5-4 with TRBJ2-2, with D perhaps TRBD1 (5 bases). The length of the CDR3 is 15 residues. Between the trimmed V and J ends, which lost 0 bases and 5 bases, there was a span of 11 bases. CDR1 SGHNT and CDR2 YYREEE come from the germline V gene (reference sequence). The CDR3 is CASSLDRGGTGELFF. The CDR3 DNA follows: TGTGCCAGCAGCTTGGATAGGGGTGGGACCGGGGAGCTGTTTTTT.

J is TRBJ2-7 and V is TRBV2; D gene uncertain. V was cut by 4 bases and J by 1 base, with 17 bases left in between. CDR3 size: 16 residues. Germline values: CDR1 SNHLY, CDR2 FYNNEI. The CDR3 region is CASSGFSTAHSYEQYF. The CDR3 DNA reads TGTGCCAGCAGTGGGTTTAGCACGGCCCATTCCTACGAGCAGTACTTC.

This clone has ten or more counts. V is TRBV7-2 and J is TRBJ2-7, with TRBD2 identical over 11 bases. The V segment lost 3 bases and the J segment 3 bases; nucleotides outside the gene matches: 4. The CDR3 is 15 residues long. Germline V lookup: CDR1 SGHTA, CDR2 FQGNSA. CDR3 DNA sequence: TGTGCCAGCAGCTTGCCCACTAGCGGGAGCTACGAGCAGTACTTC. Protein sequence: CASSLPTSGSYEQYF.

This chain links TRBV5-1 with TRBJ2-2; 7 bases line up with TRBD1. CDR3 length: 15 residues. V was pared by 4 bases and J by 5 bases, with 8 bases of the junction left unmatched. Germline V CDR1 and CDR2: SGHRS, YFSETQ. CDR3 nucleotide sequence: TGCGCCAGCAGCACAACCAACAGGGGAACCGGGGAGCTGTTTTTT. Translating it yields CASSTTNRGTGELFF.

The gene calls are TRBV27 and TRBJ1-6; TRBD1 aligns across 7 bases. Trimming took 3 bases from V and 0 from J; bases not matched to a gene: 14. This CDR3 has 20 residues. CDR1 and CDR2 from the germline V gene are MNHEY and SMNVEV (reference sequence). The CDR3 DNA reads as TGTGCCAGCAGTTTTTCCCTCTTTCCGGGACAGAGCTCCTATAATTCACCCCTCCACTTT. Amino acid sequence: CASSFSLFPGQSSYNSPLHF.

The chain employs TRBV28 and TRBJ1-1; the D gene is possibly TRBD1 (6 bases). Germline CDR1 is MDHEN and CDR2 is SYDVKM. CDR3 length: 15 amino acids. Trimming shortened V by 4 bases and J by 4 bases, and 16 bases separated the two germline ends. The CDR3 coding sequence is TGTGCCAGCAGTTCCCCCACAGGGTGGGGCACTGAAGCTTTCTTT. Its protein product is CASSSPTGWGTEAFF.

This rearrangement joins TRBV1 to TRBJ2-7; the table's D call of TRBD2 was not tested on the DNA. TRBV1 is flagged as a pseudogene. This CDR3 spans 16 amino acids. The CDR3 region has the DNA TGCACCAGCAGCCCCCAGGGACTAGCGCCCACCTACGAGCAGTACTTC. Translating gives CTSSPQGLAPTYEQYF.

The chain employs TRBV10-3 and TRBJ1-2; 8 nucleotides align to TRBD1. After removal of 6 bases from V and 7 bases from J, the junction contained 4 bases not matched to a gene. CDR1 and CDR2 (germline): ENHRY, SYGVKD. The CDR3 covers 12 residues. The chain's CDR3 is CAIRGQDPGYTF. In DNA form, the CDR3 reads TGTGCCATCAGGGGACAGGACCCTGGCTACACCTTC.

The V call is TRBV18, the J call TRBJ1-2; 10 positions match TRBD1. The V segment lost 3 bases and the J segment 5 bases; nucleotides outside the gene matches: 6. This CDR3 is 15 amino acids long. The germline V gene encodes CDR1 KGHSH and CDR2 LQKENI. The CDR3 bases are TGTGCCAGCTCACCTGACAGGGGGCGAGAGTATGGCTACACCTTC. It specifies CASSPDRGREYGYTF.

V and J are TRBV2 and TRBJ2-3, with a weak D call TRBD1 (6 bases). The CDR3 is made up of 15 amino acids. V dropped 6 bases and J dropped 4 bases, with 17 bases sitting between them. CDR1 is SNHLY and CDR2 is FYNNEI in the germline V gene. The CDR3 DNA reads TGTGCCAGCAGGGAGAGTCTACAGGGTGCAGATACGCAGTATTTT. This gives the protein CASRESLQGADTQYF.

Of note for this clone: The germline gene is not matched at one end of the junction; a read error may be the cause. This chain links TRBV10-3 with TRBJ2-5, with TRBD1 identical over 9 bases. CDR1 and CDR2 (germline): ENHRY, SYGVKD. This CDR3 has 15 residues. This CDR3 reads CAVSERTGAGETQYF. CDR3 DNA: TGTGCCGTCAGTGAACGGACAGGGGCTGGGGAGACCCAGTACTTC.

The V gene is TRBV6-5, the J gene TRBJ2-3; 7 bases map to TRBD1. CDR3 size: 15 residues. After removal of 6 bases from V and 2 bases from J, the junction contained 8 bases not matched to a gene. Germline-derived CDR1 and CDR2 are MNHEY and SVGAGI. The CDR3 DNA is TGTGCCAGCAGCCCCGGGACAGCAAACACAGATACGCAGTATTTT. Its translation is CASSPGTANTDTQYF.

This clone has only a few counts. The J gene is TRBJ2-3, the V gene TRBV28; TRBD2 agrees at 7 bases. V trimming: 7 bases; J trimming: 0 bases; junction bases outside the gene matches: 7. This CDR3 region has 15 residues. Germline V gives CDR1 MDHEN, CDR2 SYDVKM. The CDR3 loop reads CASKRAGISTDTQYF. CDR3 in DNA: TGTGCCAGCAAGAGAGCGGGGATAAGCACAGATACGCAGTATTTT.

J is TRBJ1-1 and V is TRBV10-2; possible D gene TRBD1, 5 bases. The CDR3 runs 12 residues. Between the trimmed V and J ends, which lost 6 bases and 4 bases, there was a span of 9 bases. Germline CDR1 is WSHSY and CDR2 is SAAADI. The CDR3 DNA follows: TGCGCCAGCAGGGGGGGAGGCACTGAAGCTTTCTTT. Translation gives CASRGGGTEAFF.

This clone was detected only once. The chain couples TRBV4-1 to TRBJ2-5; 12 bases agree with TRBD2. V gave up 3 bases and J gave up 4 bases; unmatched junction bases: 3. The CDR3 contains 15 residues. Looked up from germline, CDR1 is MGHRA and CDR2 is YSYEKL. CDR3 nucleotides: TGCGCCAGCAGCCAGCCGGGACTAGCGGGAGAGACCCAGTACTTC. This translates into CASSQPGLAGETQYF.

V usage is TRBV7-6 and J usage is TRBJ1-3; D unresolved. From germline, CDR1 is SGHVS and CDR2 FNYEAQ. The CDR3 has 14 residues. The V gene lost 5 bases and the J gene lost 4 bases, with 12 bases spanning the gap. The CDR3 DNA sequence: TGTGCCAGCAGCCCGGGCCTGGGAGGAAACACCATATATTTT. Its protein is CASSPGLGGNTIYF.

The V call is TRBV14, the J call TRBJ2-7; D might be TRBD1 (5 bases). The length of the CDR3 is 12 residues. CDR1 SGHDN and CDR2 FVKESK come from the germline V gene. V was shortened by 5 bases and J by 6 bases, with 11 bases between the two germline ends. The CDR3 DNA reads TGTGCCAGCAGCTTCGTAAGGGGCGAGCAGTACTTC. This codes for CASSFVRGEQYF.

V gene TRBV30 combines with J gene TRBJ1-5; D may be TRBD1 (5 bases). Trimming cost V 2 bases and J 0 bases, with 20 bases left between them. CDR1 is GTSNPN and CDR2 is SVGIG in the germline V gene (reference sequence). The length of the CDR3 is 18 residues. CDR3 DNA sequence: TGTGCCTGGAGTAACCCGCCTGGGACCTTTCATAGCAATCAGCCCCAGCATTTT. Protein: CAWSNPPGTFHSNQPQHF.

The chain couples TRBV5-1 to TRBJ2-7; D might be TRBD2 (6 bases). CDR3 length: 14 residues. V dropped 1 base and J dropped 5 bases, with 13 bases sitting between them. The germline V gene has CDR1 SGHRS and CDR2 YFSETQ. DNA for the CDR3: TGCGCCAGCAGCTTGTCCGGGGGAACCCACGAGCAGTACTTC. It yields the protein CASSLSGGTHEQYF.

V is TRBV5-6 and J is TRBJ2-7, with TRBD1 identical over 7 bases. The V gene end was trimmed by 4 bases and the J gene end by 3 bases; junction bases not matched to a gene: 10. CDR3 size: 15 residues. CDR1 is SGHDT and CDR2 is YYEEEE in the germline V gene. CDR3 sequence: CASSSAGQDLYEQYF. In DNA, the CDR3 is TGTGCCAGCAGCAGTGCTGGACAGGATCTCTACGAGCAGTACTTC.

The chain recombines TRBV10-3 with TRBJ2-2; D is unresolved. V dropped 6 bases and J dropped 0 bases, with 17 bases sitting between them. The CDR3 has 17 amino acids. Germline V gene sequence: CDR1 ENHRY, CDR2 SYGVKD. CDR3 region: CAIRGTQGPSNTGELFF. In nucleotides, the CDR3 is TGTGCCATCAGGGGAACGCAAGGCCCGTCGAACACCGGGGAGCTGTTTTTT.

The chain combines TRBV4-1 with TRBJ2-3; 10 bases are shared with TRBD2. The germline V gene has CDR1 MGHRA and CDR2 YSYEKL. CDR3 length: 16 amino acids. The junction had 3 bases not matched to a gene; V was cut back by 2 bases and J by 1 base. The CDR3 loop reads CASSQSGTSGTDTQYF. The DNA for the CDR3 is TGCGCCAGCAGCCAATCCGGGACTAGCGGCACAGATACGCAGTATTTT.

In this sample, this clone turned up once. The rearrangement joins TRBV19 to TRBJ1-2; no reliable D call. The CDR3 runs to 15 residues. V dropped 5 bases and J dropped 0 bases, with 13 bases sitting between them. In germline, CDR1 is LNHDA, CDR2 SQIVND (reference sequence). The CDR3 is CASSSTRTANYGYTF. The CDR3 DNA reads as TGTGCCAGTAGTTCAACCCGGACGGCTAACTATGGCTACACCTTC.

The chain couples TRBV5-4 to TRBJ2-1; the D call may be TRBD1 or TRBD2 (5 bases each). Germline V gene lookup returns CDR1 SGHNT and CDR2 YYREEE (reference sequence). The CDR3 extends over 14 amino acids. V was clipped by 3 bases and J by 5 bases, with 12 bases between them. CDR3 in amino acids: CASSSRDRDNEQFF. The CDR3 DNA follows: TGTGCCAGCAGCTCCCGGGACCGAGACAATGAGCAGTTCTTC.

J is TRBJ1-2 and V is TRBV6-1, with D possibly TRBD1 on 5 matching bases. The V gene's germline CDR1 is MNHNS and CDR2 SASEGT. Trimming took 8 bases from V and 1 from J, leaving 17 bases between them. The CDR3 has 15 residues. The DNA for the CDR3 is TGTGCCAGCGGAGTGGGACCGGATAATAACTATGGCTACACCTTC. Its translation is CASGVGPDNNYGYTF.

The V call is TRBV7-2, the J call TRBJ2-1, with a weak D call TRBD2 (6 bases). This CDR3 comprises 14 residues. With 10 bases removed from V and 5 bases from J, the gap between germline ends came to 18 bases. Germline V lookup: CDR1 SGHTA, CDR2 FQGNSA. The CDR3 nucleotides are TGTGCCACCGGCACGGCGGGATTCGACAATGAGCAGTTCTTC. Translated, it gives CATGTAGFDNEQFF. Combining the CDR3 with reference TRBV7-2 and TRBJ2-1 gives the whole variable domain GAGVSQSPSNKVTEKGKDVELRCDPISGHTALYWYRQSLGQGLEFLIYFQGNSAPDKSGLPSDRFSAERTGGSVSTLTIQRTQQEDSAVYLCATGTAGFDNEQFFGPGTRLTVL.

CDR3 in DNA: TGTGCCAGCAGTCCGACTGGGCTAGCGGGCTTCTACGAGCAGTACTTC. Translated, it gives CASSPTGLAGFYEQYF. The V and J genes are TRBV25-1 and TRBJ2-7, with 8 bases identical to TRBD2. Germline V gene lookup returns CDR1 MGHDK and CDR2 SYGVNS. J lost 3 bases, V lost 5 bases, and 12 bases had no gene match. The CDR3 has 16 residues.

This rearrangement joins TRBV29-1 to TRBJ1-1; 7 positions agree with TRBD1. The trim removed 7 bases at V and 2 bases at J, leaving 7 bases unmatched. The CDR3 length is 13 residues. CDR1 SQVTM and CDR2 ANQGSEA come from the germline V gene. CDR3 nucleotide sequence: TGCAGCGCCGAGGGACAGATCAACACTGAAGCTTTCTTT. Translated, it gives CSAEGQINTEAFF.

The chain has TRBV2 and TRBJ2-5, with D tentatively TRBD2 (5 bases). This CDR3 spans 12 amino acids. Between the trimmed V and J ends, which lost 6 bases and 4 bases, there was a span of 9 bases. CDR1 and CDR2 (germline): SNHLY, FYNNEI. The CDR3 loop is CASRLARETQYF. CDR3 DNA: TGTGCCAGCAGATTAGCGAGAGAGACCCAGTACTTC.